This T cell receptor (beta chain) was captured in a study of T cells in Graves' hyperthyroidism and ophthalmopathy. Study outcomes and limitations: Blood held most thyroid clonotypes expanded above 0.001 frequency.

Regions amplified from RNA transcripts were the TCR beta CDR3 regions. In the first-round RT-PCR of the TCR CDR3, the HTBI primer set was used. A single record per CDR3 protein comes from TCRdb applying MiXCR to the multiplex PCR reads. The sample shows hundreds of thousands of distinct CDR3 sequences, approximately 13% of them seen only once. This clonotype was observed many times. Its antigen is currently unknown. Sequenced input: blood. The source of this sequence is a woman aged 18 to 35 with Graves' hyperthyroidism.

The CDR3 sequence: CASSLLGVRSYNEQFF. The CDR3 DNA reads as TGTGCCAGCAGCTTACTAGGGGTCAGGTCCTACAATGAGCAGTTCTTC. The J gene is TRBJ2-1, the V gene TRBV7-8; tentatively, D is TRBD1 (5 bases). The V gene's germline CDR1 is SGHVS and CDR2 FQNEAQ. V shed 2 bases and J shed 1 base, with 12 bases lying between them. This CDR3 is 16 amino acids long.